These T cell receptor beta chains were read from a single sample in a study of CD8 T cells in Susac syndrome. MiXCR was run by TCRdb on the immunoSEQ multiplex PCR reads, yielding one entry per CDR3 protein. Altogether about 150,000 distinct CDR3 sequences are present, roughly 96% being singletons, with the ten largest covering roughly 0.15%. Sequenced sample: CD8+ T cells from PBMCs. The receptors shown here come from a human donor with multiple sclerosis. CDR3s include the opening cysteine and the closing phenylalanine or tryptophan. A D gene is named only where the DNA matches it firmly. Expanded clones are given a class, and other clones once, few, many or no size at all.

V gene	clone size	J gene	D gene	CDR3 protein	CDR3 DNA
TRBV29-1	NA	TRBJ2-2	NA	CSVLDSQYTGELFF	TGCAGCGTATTGGACAGTCAATACACCGGGGAGCTGTTTTTT
TRBV27	NA	TRBJ2-7	NA	CASSLSNYYEQYF	TGTGCCAGCAGTTTATCCAACTACTACGAGCAGTACTTC
TRBV29-1	NA	TRBJ2-7	NA	CSVREGHRRNEQYF	TGCAGCGTTCGAGAGGGGCACCGTCGAAACGAGCAGTACTTC
TRBV5-1	NA	TRBJ2-3	NA	CASSRSDTQYF	TGCGCCAGCAGTAGGTCAGATACGCAGTATTTT
TRBV12-3/TRBV12-4	NA	TRBJ1-5	NA	CASSPLDDMDQPQHF	TGTGCCAGCAGTCCCTTAGACGACATGGATCAGCCCCAGCATTTT
TRBV29-1	NA	TRBJ2-5	NA	CSVEDLLIRETQYF	TGCAGCGTTGAAGATTTGCTGATTAGGGAGACCCAGTACTTC
TRBV23-1	NA	TRBJ1-2	NA	CASSQGQPSNYGYTF	TGCGCCAGCAGTCAGGGACAACCATCTAACTATGGCTACACCTTC
TRBV30	NA	TRBJ2-3	NA	CAWSEATSTDTQYF	TGTGCCTGGAGCGAAGCCACTAGCACAGATACGCAGTATTTT
TRBV29-1	NA	TRBJ2-1	NA	CSVLGVPTGYNEQFF	TGCAGCGTGTTAGGTGTACCAACAGGGTACAATGAGCAGTTCTTC
TRBV6-5	NA	TRBJ2-2	TRBD2	CASSREGWNTGELFF	TGTGCCAGCAGCAGGGAGGGGTGGAACACCGGGGAGCTGTTTTTT
TRBV15	NA	TRBJ1-5	NA	CATSRASGSNQPQHF	TGTGCCACCAGCAGAGCTTCAGGTAGCAATCAGCCCCAGCATTTT
TRBV18	NA	TRBJ1-4	TRBD1	CASSPGTGWEEKLFF	TGTGCCAGCTCACCCGGGACAGGGTGGGAAGAAAAACTGTTTTTT
TRBV9	NA	TRBJ2-1	TRBD2	CASSLPTSGGYEQFF	TGTGCCAGCAGCCTCCCGACTAGCGGGGGCTATGAGCAGTTCTTC
TRBV29-1	NA	TRBJ2-1	TRBD2	CSVEGPGLAGVGNEQFF	TGCAGCGTTGAAGGCCCCGGACTAGCGGGGGTAGGAAATGAGCAGTTCTTC
TRBV7-9	NA	TRBJ2-4	NA	CASSSLENIQYF	TGTGCCAGCAGCAGTCTAGAAAACATTCAGTACTTC
TRBV5-6	NA	TRBJ2-5	NA	CASTTGGRETQYF	TGTGCCAGCACAACCGGGGGGCGTGAGACCCAGTACTTC
TRBV9	NA	TRBJ1-2	TRBD1	CASSGPDRVNNGYTF	TGTGCCAGCAGCGGCCCGGACAGGGTGAATAACGGCTACACCTTC
TRBV12-3/TRBV12-4	NA	TRBJ1-3	NA	CASSPASSGNTIYF	TGTGCCAGCAGTCCGGCTAGCTCTGGAAACACCATATATTTT
TRBV9	NA	TRBJ1-3	NA	CASSVAGGSLPDSGNTIYF	TGTGCCAGCAGCGTAGCAGGCGGCAGCCTCCCGGACTCTGGAAACACCATATATTTT
TRBV7-9	NA	TRBJ2-2	NA	CASSARSSAGELFF	TGTGCCAGCAGCGCTCGAAGTTCGGCCGGGGAGCTGTTTTTT
TRBV5-6	NA	TRBJ2-3	NA	CASSFNWAGYTDTQYF	TGTGCCAGCAGCTTTAATTGGGCGGGTTACACAGATACGCAGTATTTT
TRBV7-9	NA	TRBJ2-2	NA	CASSSTEPNTGELFF	TGTGCCAGCAGCTCCACGGAGCCGAACACCGGGGAGCTGTTTTTT
TRBV2	NA	TRBJ1-2	NA	CASSERLLANYGYTF	TGTGCCAGCAGTGAAAGGCTTTTAGCTAACTATGGCTACACCTTC
TRBV12-5	NA	TRBJ1-2	NA	CASGLVPGELGGYTF	TGTGCTAGTGGTTTGGTACCGGGTGAATTGGGCGGCTACACCTTC
TRBV27	NA	TRBJ1-2	TRBD1	CASSPMTGKDGYTF	TGTGCCAGCAGTCCCATGACAGGGAAGGATGGCTACACCTTC
TRBV12-3/TRBV12-4	few	TRBJ2-3	TRBD2	CASSLGGADTQYF	TGTGCCAGCAGTTTGGGAGGGGCAGATACGCAGTATTTT
TRBV5-6	NA	TRBJ2-3	NA	CASSFEDETQYF	TGTGCCAGCAGCTTCGAGGACGAGACGCAGTATTTT
TRBV27	NA	TRBJ2-3	NA	CASSITPQSTQYF	TGTGCCAGCAGTATCACCCCTCAGAGTACGCAGTATTTT
TRBV30	NA	TRBJ2-3	NA	CAWSEGVGTDTQYF	TGTGCCTGGAGTGAGGGGGTAGGCACAGATACGCAGTATTTT
TRBV20-1	NA	TRBJ1-6	TRBD1	CSARDFKQGRTALHF	TGCAGTGCTAGAGATTTTAAACAGGGGAGGACAGCCCTCCACTTT
TRBV20-1	once	TRBJ2-7	NA	CSVAGGNYEQYF	TGCAGTGTAGCCGGGGGCAACTACGAGCAGTACTTC
TRBV3-1	NA	TRBJ2-1	NA	CASSPYKGYEQFF	TGTGCCAGCAGCCCGTATAAGGGGTATGAGCAGTTCTTC
TRBV30	NA	TRBJ1-2	NA	CAWSTGEGLYGYTF	TGTGCCTGGAGCACAGGCGAAGGGCTCTATGGCTACACCTTC
TRBV3-1	NA	TRBJ2-5	TRBD1	CASSQANGQGGQETQYF	TGTGCCAGCAGCCAAGCTAACGGACAGGGAGGACAAGAGACCCAGTACTTC
TRBV5-1	NA	TRBJ2-1	TRBD1	CASSPGQGAYEQFF	TGCGCCAGCAGCCCGGGACAGGGGGCCTATGAGCAGTTCTTC
TRBV9	NA	TRBJ2-1	NA	CASSAGPSNEQFF	TGTGCCAGCAGCGCGGGCCCGTCCAATGAGCAGTTCTTC
TRBV9	NA	TRBJ1-2	TRBD1	CASSGPGTGSNGYTF	TGTGCCAGCAGCGGCCCCGGGACAGGGTCGAATGGCTACACCTTC
TRBV13	NA	TRBJ1-2	NA	CASSLGESYGYTF	TGTGCCAGCAGCCTAGGTGAGAGCTATGGCTACACCTTC
TRBV4-2	NA	TRBJ2-1	TRBD2	CASSYSPGLADYNEQFF	TGTGCCAGCAGCTATTCCCCGGGACTAGCGGACTACAATGAGCAGTTCTTC
TRBV29-1	NA	TRBJ1-2	NA	CSVEGQYYGYTF	TGCAGCGTTGAAGGACAGTACTATGGCTACACCTTC
TRBV3-1	once	TRBJ1-6	NA	CASSQTLWVLRSPLHF	TGTGCCAGCAGCCAGACCCTTTGGGTTCTTCGATCACCCCTCCACTTT